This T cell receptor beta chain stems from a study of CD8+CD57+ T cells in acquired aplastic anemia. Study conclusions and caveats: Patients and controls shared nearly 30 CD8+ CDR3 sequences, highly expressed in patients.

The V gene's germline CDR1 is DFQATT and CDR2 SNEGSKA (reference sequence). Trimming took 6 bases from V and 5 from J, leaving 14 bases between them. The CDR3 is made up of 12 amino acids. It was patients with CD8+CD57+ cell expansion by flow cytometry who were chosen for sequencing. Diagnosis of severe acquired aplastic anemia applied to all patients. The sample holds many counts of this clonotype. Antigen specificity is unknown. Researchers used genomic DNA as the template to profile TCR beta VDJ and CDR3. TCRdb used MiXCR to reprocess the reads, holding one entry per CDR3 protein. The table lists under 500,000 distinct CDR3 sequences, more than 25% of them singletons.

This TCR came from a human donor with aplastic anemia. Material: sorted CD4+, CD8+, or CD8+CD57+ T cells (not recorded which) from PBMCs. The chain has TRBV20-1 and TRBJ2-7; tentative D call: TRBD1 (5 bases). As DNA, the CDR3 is TGCAGTGCCTCTCCCAGGGCCGACGAGCAGTACTTC. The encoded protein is CSASPRADEQYF.